A single sample is the source of the 2 T cell receptor beta chains below, sequenced in a study of OX40 agonist ivuxolimab in advanced cancers. The library was produced with the immunoSEQ multiplex PCR assay. TCRdb stores this immuneACCESS table with in-frame sequences only. Part of the clones is absent; in the studies checked, under half of the shortfall reflects unresolved V genes, and no reason is known for the rest. A total of 40,000 to 45,000 clones appear in this sample, 75% to 90% of them only once. Over 4.5% of the sample is held by the ten biggest clonotypes. The starting material was CD4+ or CD8+ T cells sorted from blood, obtained in a trial of the OX40 agonist ivuxolimab. The origin of the receptors is an adult with an advanced solid tumor such as melanoma, head and neck, liver or kidney cancer.

The count of this clone is one. The V gene is TRBV5-1, the J gene TRBJ1-2, with 10 bases that match TRBD1. CDR1 is SGHRS, CDR2 YFSETQ, per germline. After removal of 0 bases from V and 5 bases from J, the junction contained 4 bases not matched to a gene. The CDR3 is 15 residues long. Here the CDR3 reads CASSLDPGQGYGYTF. The CDR3 DNA follows: TGCGCCAGCAGCTTGGACCCGGGACAGGGGTATGGCTACACCTTC.

V usage is TRBV11-2 and J usage is TRBJ2-3; 7 nucleotides line up with TRBD2. Losses at the gene ends were 1 base for V and 0 bases for J; bases not matched to a gene: 7. Germline values: CDR1 SGHAT, CDR2 FQNNGV. The length of the CDR3 is 17 residues. DNA for the CDR3: TGTGCCAGCAGCTTAGGGACTAGAGCGACTAGCACAGATACGCAGTATTTT. Amino acid sequence: CASSLGTRATSTDTQYF.